This TCR beta chain was observed in a study of graft-versus-host responses after intestinal transplantation. Study-level points and caveats: Present in recipient marrow, GvH clones included some that appeared first in ileum or blood.

Produced via immunoSEQ multiplex PCR; TCRdb's table is partial and in-frame only. The data show tens of thousands of clones, 80% to 90% seen once. About this clone: What it binds is not known.

This CDR3 comprises 13 residues. Looked up from germline, CDR1 is SGHAT and CDR2 is FQNNGV. The V and J ends lost 5 bases and 6 bases, in that order; junction bases with no gene match: 4. The sequenced sample was unstimulated CD4+ T cells sorted from spleen or lymph node cells, obtained before transplant. This rearrangement joins TRBV11-2 to TRBJ1-2; TRBD1 matches 9 bases. This clonotype originated in a human donor who was the organ donor for an intestinal transplant. The CDR3 spells CASSLGQGNGYTF. The CDR3 bases are TGTGCCAGCAGCCTGGGACAGGGTAATGGCTACACCTTC.